This T cell receptor (beta chain) was captured in a study of spatial heterogeneity in lung cancer. Study-wide points: Expanded alpha and beta TCR counts within tumors tracked tumor mutation counts.

Time point here: sample taken at primary tumor resection. Whole RNA was taken from tumor, nontumor lung or frozen PBMC; it was then sequenced unsorted. TCRdb called the 5' RACE reads again in MiXCR, with one record for every CDR3 protein. Among around 95,000 distinct CDR3 sequences listed, approximately 4% were seen once. This clonotype was seen a handful of times. Its antigen is still unknown. The sequence derives from a male donor with early-stage non-small cell lung cancer. The starting material was lung tumor tissue, obtained at surgery.

CDR3 loop: CASSLGALAYPYNEQFF. The CDR3, as DNA: TGTGCCAGCAGCTTAGGGGCCCTAGCGTACCCCTACAATGAGCAGTTCTTC. The genes are TRBV7-8 and TRBJ2-1; tentatively, D is TRBD2 (6 bases). Trimming took off 1 base at V and 2 bases at J, with 15 bases between the two ends. CDR3 length equals 17 residues. Germline V CDR1 and CDR2: SGHVS, FQNEAQ.